This record concerns one T cell receptor (beta chain) sequence. The data were obtained in a study of cytomegalovirus exposure and HLA in healthy donors. Germline values: CDR1 SEHNR, CDR2 FQNEAQ (reference sequence). Deletions cut 5 bases from V and 4 bases from J, with 18 bases between. CDR3 length: 16 amino acids. The PCR had 60 Vbeta and 13 Jbeta primers. Sequenced by immunoSEQ multiplex PCR; TCRdb stores in-frame clones only, minus some. The table records over 85,000 clones, around 77% of them present only once. The chain has TRBV7-9 and TRBJ1-5; D is perhaps TRBD1 (5 bases). The sequenced sample was PBMCs. The clonotype comes from a man aged 25 to 45 in good health and CMV-seronegative. The DNA for the CDR3 is TGTGCCAGCAGCCCCAGTTATCAGGGCCTGAATCAGCCCCAGCATTTT. As protein: CASSPSYQGLNQPQHF.